The sequence of this TCR beta chain was determined in a study of T cell responses to AZD1222 COVID-19 vaccine. Findings and limits, study-wide: Reportedly, close to half of spike-specific TCRs are directed against unmutated variant regions. In a largely white British group with more females than males, clonal diversity was possibly underestimated. Repertoire samples came only from after the peak T cell response.

Germline V gene sequence: CDR1 LNHDA, CDR2 SQIVND (reference sequence). Trimming removed 2 bases at V and 3 bases at J, with 10 bases between. CDR3 length equals 14 residues. On this clone itself: What it recognizes is unknown.

Here immunoSEQ multiplex PCR was the method, and the copy in TCRdb shows in-frame clones only, minus some. The sample includes 150,000 to 200,000 clones, 94% of them seen just once. This sequence originates from an adult in good health. The chain couples TRBV19 to TRBJ1-1; D possibly corresponds to TRBD1 (5 bases). The material was peripheral blood, obtained on day 0 of AZD1222 vaccination. CDR3 protein: CASSITGGYTEAFF. CDR3 bases: TGTGCCAGTAGTATAACGGGGGGTTACACTGAAGCTTTCTTT.